The T cell receptor beta chain described here comes from a study of shared clonotypes between healthy human individuals. Broader study findings: Several donors shared about 5% of their naive CD4 clonotypes.

This CDR3 has 15 residues. V was cut by 7 bases and J by 3 bases, with 19 bases left in between. Germline lookup yields CDR1 MDHEN and CDR2 SYDVKM. Cells designated naive CD8 were CD45RO-negative and were positively selected for CCR7, with terminally differentiated effector memory CD45RA+ cells excluded. There were no recent acute infections or vaccinations among the donors, who were healthy HIV-negative adults. About this clone itself: The antigen is unknown.

Each subset's genomic DNA was split evenly across several immunoSEQ plates. Methods used by the authors: Owing to the provision of junction-only sequences devoid of quality scores by immunoSEQ, filtering differed. The data were produced by immunoSEQ multiplex PCR, yet TCRdb's version contains in-frame clones alone and is incomplete. The V and J calls and clone size come from that table; D and trimming were worked out from the DNA. Of hundreds of thousands of clones in the sample, around 95% were seen once. The sequenced sample was naive CD8+ T cells sorted from blood. This clonotype was obtained from a woman in her 30s in good health. This sequence joins TRBV28 and TRBJ2-7; no firm D call. The CDR3 protein is CASTRRLLPDYEQYF. CDR3 bases: TGTGCCAGCACTCGGCGCCTTCTCCCTGACTACGAGCAGTACTTC.